This TCR beta chain was sequenced during a study of regulatory T cells in long-lasting Graves disease. Overall study context: Those with persistent Graves' disease had received antithyroid drugs for over 5 years with positive TSH receptor antibodies. General study results and limits: Persistent disease exhibited a predilection for TRBV28, TRBJ1-2 and TRBJ2-5. Graves' patients with persistent disease showed TCR diversity lower than patients newly diagnosed.

This clonotype was seen more than once but under ten times. Its antigen is as yet unknown. The V and J ends lost 1 base and 0 bases, in that order; junction bases with no gene match: 8. Germline V lookup: CDR1 LGHDT, CDR2 YNNKEL (reference sequence). There are 17 residues in the CDR3. The time point was: persistent/refractory GD, antithyroid drugs over 5 years with positive TRAb. Extracted PBMC RNA gave rise to the TCR library. One endocrinology department in Xi'an, China, was where patients came from. In building TCR beta libraries, iRepertoire HTBI primers were used together with Arm-PCR of CDR3 regions. TCRdb analysed the multiplex PCR reads with MiXCR anew, one entry per CDR3 protein. The sample shows hundreds of thousands of distinct CDR3 sequences, around 20% of them seen only once.

The specimen comprised peripheral blood mononuclear cells (PBMCs), sampled when the disease was refractory, from a patient treated with antithyroid drugs. This chain uses TRBV3-1 with TRBJ1-1; 7 bases agree with TRBD1. The receptor comes from a female donor with Graves disease. Here the CDR3 DNA reads TGTGCCAGCAGCCAAGGGATAGGGACAGCCATGAACACTGAAGCTTTCTTT. Translated: CASSQGIGTAMNTEAFF. Using reference TRBV3-1 and TRBJ1-1 for the parts outside the CDR3, the full variable domain is DTAVSQTPKYLVTQMGNDKSIKCEQNLGHDTMYWYKQDSKKFLKIMFSYNNKELIINETVPNRFSPKSPDKAHLNLHINSLELGDSAVYFCASSQGIGTAMNTEAFFGQGTRLTVV.